Listed here are 8 T cell receptor beta chains from one sample, sequenced in a study of blood T cell repertoires in COVID-19. Libraries were prepared by immunoSEQ multiplex PCR; TCRdb keeps only in-frame clonotypes and omits some of them. The data contain 30,000 to 40,000 clones, approximately 80% of them singletons. Source material: peripheral blood. The receptors originated from an elderly man with acute or convalescent COVID-19.

This chain links TRBV5-1 with TRBJ2-1; a weak D match, TRBD2 (5 bases). V gave up 4 bases and J gave up 6 bases, with 14 bases separating them. CDR3 size: 14 residues. Per the germline V gene, CDR1 is SGHRS and CDR2 is YFSETQ. This CDR3 is CASSRSGDGNEQFF. The CDR3 DNA is TGCGCCAGCAGCCGGAGCGGAGACGGCAATGAGCAGTTCTTC.

This chain links TRBV5-5 with TRBJ2-2; 14 bases line up with TRBD2. The CDR3 is 16 amino acids. Trimming took 4 bases from V and 5 from J; bases not matched to a gene: 4. Germline V gene lookup returns CDR1 SGHKS and CDR2 YYEKEE (reference sequence). CDR3 residues: CASSPTSGGATGELFF. CDR3 in DNA: TGTGCCAGCAGCCCGACTAGCGGGGGGGCAACCGGGGAGCTGTTTTTT.

J is TRBJ2-3 and V is TRBV30; 8 bases agree with TRBD2. V gave up 5 bases and J gave up 1 base; unmatched junction bases: 5. This CDR3 region has 14 residues. The V gene's germline CDR1 is GTSNPN and CDR2 SVGIG (reference sequence). Here the CDR3 DNA reads TGTGCCTGGTTAGGGCGGGGGGGCACAGATACGCAGTATTTT. This translates into CAWLGRGGTDTQYF.

V and J are TRBV15 and TRBJ2-5; TRBD2 matches 8 bases. The CDR3 loop spans 15 amino acids. V shed 0 bases, J shed 4 bases, and the junction held 4 bases outside the gene matches. Germline CDR1 and CDR2: LNHNV and YYDKDF (reference sequence). The CDR3 reads CATSRERGASETQYF. CDR3 in DNA: TGTGCCACCAGCAGAGAGCGGGGGGCGTCAGAGACCCAGTACTTC.

The rearrangement joins TRBV5-6 to TRBJ2-3; 12 bases line up with TRBD2. V was pared by 2 bases and J by 8 bases, with 6 bases of the junction left unmatched. The CDR3 runs to 15 residues. CDR1 is SGHDT and CDR2 is YYEEEE in the germline V gene. The CDR3 sequence is CASSFLAGGPGTQYF. The CDR3 nucleotides read TGTGCCAGCAGCTTCCTAGCGGGAGGGCCTGGTACGCAGTATTTT. The full variable domain, its missing parts supplied by reference TRBV5-6 and TRBJ2-3, is DAGVTQSPTHLIKTRGQQVTLRCSPKSGHDTVSWYQQALGQGPQFIFQYYEEEERQRGNFPDRFSGHQFPNYSSELNVNALLLGDSALYLCASSFLAGGPGTQYFGPGTRLTVL.

The J gene is TRBJ2-1, the V gene TRBV6-5; tentatively, D is TRBD2 (6 bases). Trimming cost V 5 bases and J 5 bases, with 13 bases left between them. This CDR3 spans 14 amino acids. Germline V gene lookup returns CDR1 MNHEY and CDR2 SVGAGI. The CDR3 sequence is CASSRRTGDNEQFF. CDR3 nucleotides: TGTGCCAGCAGTCGCCGGACGGGAGACAATGAGCAGTTCTTC.

The V and J genes are TRBV5-1 and TRBJ2-3; D is perhaps TRBD2 (6 bases). With 7 bases removed from V and 3 bases from J, the gap between germline ends came to 24 bases. The length of the CDR3 is 17 residues. CDR1 is SGHRS and CDR2 is YFSETQ in the germline V gene. This CDR3 is CASRRQIGGRGTDTQYF. CDR3 DNA: TGCGCCAGCCGCAGACAAATCGGGGGACGGGGGACAGATACGCAGTATTTT.

The rearrangement joins TRBV5-8 to TRBJ2-7; perhaps TRBD2 as D (5 bases). The V end lost 1 base, the J end lost 6 bases, and 11 bases lay between the germline ends. This CDR3 is built from 13 residues. Germline V gene sequence: CDR1 SGHTS, CDR2 YDEGEE. For the CDR3, the DNA is TGTGCCAGCAGCTTGTTCGGGGAGTCCGAGCAGTACTTC. Its translation is CASSLFGESEQYF.